The 5 T cell receptor beta chains below come from one sample, sequenced in a study of cytomegalovirus exposure and HLA in healthy donors. The PCR contained 60 Vbeta and 13 Jbeta primers. The table came from immunoSEQ multiplex PCR; TCRdb's copy has only in-frame clones and leaves some out. The table has about 160,000 clones, 80% to 90% seen once; the top ten hold approximately 2.3%. Sequencing was done on a sample of PBMCs. The receptors derive from a male donor in good health and CMV-seronegative.

The chain is built from TRBV29-1 and TRBJ2-3, with TRBD1 matching 10 bases. The CDR3 consists of 13 residues. Germline values: CDR1 SQVTM, CDR2 ANQGSEA. V dropped 6 bases and J dropped 3; count of bases not matched to a gene: 3. The CDR3 DNA follows: TGCAGCGTGGGACAGGGGCCTACAGATACGCAGTATTTT. Its protein is CSVGQGPTDTQYF.

This chain joins TRBV5-1 and TRBJ1-6; a possible D gene is TRBD1 (5 bases). The germline CDR1 and CDR2 sequences are SGHRS and YFSETQ. Trimming shortened V by 0 bases and J by 9 bases, and 16 bases separated the two germline ends. The CDR3 extends over 16 amino acids. The CDR3 sequence: CASSLGSRQGSSPLHF. CDR3 sequence (DNA): TGCGCCAGCAGCTTGGGGTCGCGGCAGGGTAGTTCACCCCTCCACTTT.

J is TRBJ2-7 and V is TRBV11-1, with D perhaps TRBD1 (6 bases). CDR3 length: 17 amino acids. The germline CDR1 and CDR2 sequences are SGHAT and FQDESV (reference sequence). V shed 4 bases and J shed 0 bases, with 19 bases lying between them. CDR3 nucleotide sequence: TGTGCCAGCAGCTCAGTAACCGGGACATCGATCTCCTACGAGCAGTACTTC. Translation: CASSSVTGTSISYEQYF.

The chain has TRBV5-1 and TRBJ2-1; 14 bases align to TRBD2. The CDR3 sequence is 14 residues long. J lost 9 bases, V lost 5 bases, and 4 bases had no gene match. Germline values: CDR1 SGHRS, CDR2 YFSETQ. CDR3 in amino acids: CASRTSGGDGEQFF. The DNA of the CDR3 is TGCGCCAGCAGGACTAGCGGGGGGGACGGTGAGCAGTTCTTC.

The sample holds a few counts of this clone. The chain is built from TRBV30 and TRBJ2-3, with TRBD2 matching 8 bases. Germline CDR1 reads GTSNPN; CDR2 reads SVGIG (reference sequence). This CDR3 is built from 15 residues. Trimming at V came to 0 bases and at J to 1 base, leaving 3 bases not matched to a gene. The CDR3 DNA follows: TGTGCCTGGAGTGTACGGCGGGGGGGCACAGATACGCAGTATTTT. Amino acids: CAWSVRRGGTDTQYF.